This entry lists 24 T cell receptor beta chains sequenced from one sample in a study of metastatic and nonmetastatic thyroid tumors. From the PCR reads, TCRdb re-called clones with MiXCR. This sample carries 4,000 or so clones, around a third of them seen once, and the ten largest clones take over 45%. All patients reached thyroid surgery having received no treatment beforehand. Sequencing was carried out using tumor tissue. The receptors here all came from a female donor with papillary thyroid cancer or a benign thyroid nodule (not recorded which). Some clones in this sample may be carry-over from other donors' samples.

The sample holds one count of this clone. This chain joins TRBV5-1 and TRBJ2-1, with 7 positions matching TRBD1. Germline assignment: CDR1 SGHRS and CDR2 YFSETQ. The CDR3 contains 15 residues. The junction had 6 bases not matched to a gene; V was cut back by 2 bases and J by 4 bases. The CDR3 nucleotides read TGCGCCAGCAGCTTTCTCGGGACAGAATACAATGAGCAGTTCTTC. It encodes CASSFLGTEYNEQFF.

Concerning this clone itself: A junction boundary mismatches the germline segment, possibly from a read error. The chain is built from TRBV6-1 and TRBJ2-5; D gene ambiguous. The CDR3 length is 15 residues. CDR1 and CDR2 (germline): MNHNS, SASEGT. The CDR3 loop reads CASREGKNYQETQYF. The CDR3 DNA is TGTGCCAGCAGAGAAGGGAAGAATTACCAAGAGACCCAGTACTTC.

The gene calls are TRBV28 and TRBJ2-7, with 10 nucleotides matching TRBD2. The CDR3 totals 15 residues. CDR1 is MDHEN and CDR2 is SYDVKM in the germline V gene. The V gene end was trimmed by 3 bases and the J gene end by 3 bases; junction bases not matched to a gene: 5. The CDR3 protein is CASSFPGLANYEQYF. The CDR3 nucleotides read TGTGCCAGCAGTTTCCCGGGACTAGCGAACTACGAGCAGTACTTC.

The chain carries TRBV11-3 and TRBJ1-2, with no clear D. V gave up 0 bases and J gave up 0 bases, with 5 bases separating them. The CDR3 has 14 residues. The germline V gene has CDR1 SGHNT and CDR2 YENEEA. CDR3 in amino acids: CASSLEGSNYGYTF. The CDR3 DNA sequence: TGTGCCAGCAGCTTAGAGGGGTCTAACTATGGCTACACCTTC. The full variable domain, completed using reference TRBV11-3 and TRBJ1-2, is EAGVVQSPRYKIIEKKQPVAFWCNPISGHNTLYWYLQNLGQGPELLIRYENEEAVDDSQLPKDRFSAERLKGVDSTLKIQPAELGDSAVYLCASSLEGSNYGYTFGSGTRLTVV.

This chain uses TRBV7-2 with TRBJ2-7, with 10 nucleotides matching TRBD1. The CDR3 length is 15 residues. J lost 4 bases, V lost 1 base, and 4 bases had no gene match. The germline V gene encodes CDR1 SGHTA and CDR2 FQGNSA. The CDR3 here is CASSLVQDRGYEQYF. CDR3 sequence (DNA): TGTGCCAGCAGCTTAGTTCAGGACAGGGGGTACGAGCAGTACTTC.

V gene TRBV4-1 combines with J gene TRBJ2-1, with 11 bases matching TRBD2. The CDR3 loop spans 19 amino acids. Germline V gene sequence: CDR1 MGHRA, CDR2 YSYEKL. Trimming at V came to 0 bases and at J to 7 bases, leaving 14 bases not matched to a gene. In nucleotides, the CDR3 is TGCGCCAGCAGCCAAGAGGGAACTAGCGGGAGTAGTATAGGGAATGAGCAGTTCTTC. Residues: CASSQEGTSGSSIGNEQFF.

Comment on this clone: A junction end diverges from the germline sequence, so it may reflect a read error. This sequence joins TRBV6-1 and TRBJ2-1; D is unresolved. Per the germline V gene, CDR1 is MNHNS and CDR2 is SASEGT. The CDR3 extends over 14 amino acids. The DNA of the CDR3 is TGCGCCAGCAGTGCCGAGAGAAGGGATAATGAGCAGTTCTTC. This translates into CASSAERRDNEQFF.

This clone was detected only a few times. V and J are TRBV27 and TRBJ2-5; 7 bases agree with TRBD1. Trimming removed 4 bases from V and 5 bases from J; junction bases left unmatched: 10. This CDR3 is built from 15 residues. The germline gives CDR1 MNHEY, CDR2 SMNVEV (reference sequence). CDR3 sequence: CASSSLTTGTETQYF. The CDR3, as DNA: TGTGCCAGCAGTTCACTAACGACAGGGACGGAGACCCAGTACTTC.

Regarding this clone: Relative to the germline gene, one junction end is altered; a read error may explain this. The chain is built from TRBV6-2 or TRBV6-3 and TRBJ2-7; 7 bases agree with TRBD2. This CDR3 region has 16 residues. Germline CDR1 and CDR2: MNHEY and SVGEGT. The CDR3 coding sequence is TGTGCCAGCAGTTTCACGGGAGGAGGTTCCTCCCACGAGCAGTACTTC. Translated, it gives CASSFTGGGSSHEQYF.

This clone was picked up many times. The DNA of the CDR3 is TGTGCCAGCAGTATAACTAGCGGGAGACTCGCCGGGGAGCTGTTTTTT. Its translation is CASSITSGRLAGELFF. The chain recombines TRBV27 with TRBJ2-2, with 11 bases fitting TRBD2. CDR1 is MNHEY and CDR2 is SMNVEV in the germline V gene (reference sequence). V shed 5 bases and J 6 bases; nucleotides not matched to a gene: 8. This CDR3 has 16 residues.

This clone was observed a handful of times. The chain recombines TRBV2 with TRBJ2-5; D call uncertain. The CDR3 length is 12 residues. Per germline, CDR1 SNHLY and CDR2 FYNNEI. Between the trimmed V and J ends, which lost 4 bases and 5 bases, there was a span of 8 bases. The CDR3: CASSVGRETQYF. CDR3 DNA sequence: TGTGCCAGCAGTGTGGGAAGGGAGACCCAGTACTTC.

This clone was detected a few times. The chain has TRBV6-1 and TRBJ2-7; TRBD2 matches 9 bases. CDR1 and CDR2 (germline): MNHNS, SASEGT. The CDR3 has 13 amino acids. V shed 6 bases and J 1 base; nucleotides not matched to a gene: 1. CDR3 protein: CASRSGGSYEQYF. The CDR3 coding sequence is TGTGCCAGCAGGAGCGGGGGGTCCTACGAGCAGTACTTC.

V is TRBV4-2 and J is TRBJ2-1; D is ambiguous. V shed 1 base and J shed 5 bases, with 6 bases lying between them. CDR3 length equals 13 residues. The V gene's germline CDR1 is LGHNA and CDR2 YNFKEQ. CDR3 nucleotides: TGTGCCAGCAGCCAAGTGGCCGACAATGAGCAGTTCTTC. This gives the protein CASSQVADNEQFF.

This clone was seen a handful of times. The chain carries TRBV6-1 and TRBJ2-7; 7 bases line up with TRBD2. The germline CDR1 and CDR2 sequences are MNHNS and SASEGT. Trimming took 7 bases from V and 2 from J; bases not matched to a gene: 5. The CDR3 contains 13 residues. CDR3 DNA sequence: TGTGCCAGCATCCCGGGAGGTCCCTACGAGCAGTACTTC. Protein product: CASIPGGPYEQYF.

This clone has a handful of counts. CDR3: CASSSPGQGVYGYTF. The CDR3 DNA reads TGTGCCAGCAGTTCTCCGGGACAGGGGGTTTATGGCTACACCTTC. The chain joins TRBV27 to TRBJ1-2, with 11 positions matching TRBD1. CDR3 length: 15 amino acids. V lost 4 bases and J lost 5; bases outside the gene matches: 6. In germline, CDR1 is MNHEY, CDR2 SMNVEV (reference sequence).

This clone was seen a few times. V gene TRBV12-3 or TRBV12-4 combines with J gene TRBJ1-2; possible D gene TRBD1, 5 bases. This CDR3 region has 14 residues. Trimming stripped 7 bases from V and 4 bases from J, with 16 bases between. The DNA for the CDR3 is TGTGCCAGCAAACGGGGGGGGATGGGCTATGGCTACACCTTC. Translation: CASKRGGMGYGYTF.

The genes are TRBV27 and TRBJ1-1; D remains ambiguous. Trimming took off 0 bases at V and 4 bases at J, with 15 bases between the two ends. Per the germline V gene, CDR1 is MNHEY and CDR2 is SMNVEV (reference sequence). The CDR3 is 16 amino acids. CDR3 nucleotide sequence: TGTGCCAGCAGTTTATCGCTGGCGGCACGGGGCACTGAAGCTTTCTTT. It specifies CASSLSLAARGTEAFF.

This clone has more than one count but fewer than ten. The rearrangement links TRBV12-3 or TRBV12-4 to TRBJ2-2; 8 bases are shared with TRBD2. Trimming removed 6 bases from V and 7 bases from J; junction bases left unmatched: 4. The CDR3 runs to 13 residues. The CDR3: CASSRTSHGELFF. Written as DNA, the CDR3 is TGTGCCAGCAGCCGGACTAGCCACGGGGAGCTGTTTTTT.

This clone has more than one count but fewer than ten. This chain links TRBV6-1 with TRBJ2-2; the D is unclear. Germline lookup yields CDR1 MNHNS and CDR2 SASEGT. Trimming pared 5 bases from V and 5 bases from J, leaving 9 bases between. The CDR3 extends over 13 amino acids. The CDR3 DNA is TGTGCCAGCAGTCTTATACGAACCGGGGAGCTGTTTTTT. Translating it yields CASSLIRTGELFF.

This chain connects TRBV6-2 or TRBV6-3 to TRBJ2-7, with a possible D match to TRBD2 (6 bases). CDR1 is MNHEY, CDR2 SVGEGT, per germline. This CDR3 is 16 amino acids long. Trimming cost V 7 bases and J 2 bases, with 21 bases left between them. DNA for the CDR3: TGTGCCAGCATCCACAACCGGGCGGGAAACACCTACGAGCAGTACTTC. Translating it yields CASIHNRAGNTYEQYF.

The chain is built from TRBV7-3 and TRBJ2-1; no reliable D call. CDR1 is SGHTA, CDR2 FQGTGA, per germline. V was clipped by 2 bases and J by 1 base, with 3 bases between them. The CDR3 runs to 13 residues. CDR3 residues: CASSLGSYNEQFF. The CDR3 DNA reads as TGTGCCAGCAGCTTAGGATCCTACAATGAGCAGTTCTTC.

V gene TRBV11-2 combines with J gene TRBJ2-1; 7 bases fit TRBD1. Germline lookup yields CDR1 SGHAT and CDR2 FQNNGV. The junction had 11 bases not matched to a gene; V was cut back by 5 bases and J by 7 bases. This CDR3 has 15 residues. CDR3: CASSQTEGARNEQFF. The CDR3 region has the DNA TGTGCCAGCAGCCAAACAGAGGGGGCGCGTAATGAGCAGTTCTTC.

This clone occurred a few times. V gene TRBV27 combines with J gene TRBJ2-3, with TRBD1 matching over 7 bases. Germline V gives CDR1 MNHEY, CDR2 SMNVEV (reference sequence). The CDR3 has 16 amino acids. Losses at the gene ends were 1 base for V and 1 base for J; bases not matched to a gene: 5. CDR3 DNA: TGTGCCAGCAGTTTATTTCAGGGGACAGGCACAGATACGCAGTATTTT. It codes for CASSLFQGTGTDTQYF.

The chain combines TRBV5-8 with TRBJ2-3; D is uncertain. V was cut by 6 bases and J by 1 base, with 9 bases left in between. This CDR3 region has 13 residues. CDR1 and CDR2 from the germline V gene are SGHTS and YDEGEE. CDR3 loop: CASTHGGTDTQYF. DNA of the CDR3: TGTGCCAGCACCCACGGTGGCACAGATACGCAGTATTTT.